Below, 2 T cell receptor delta chains from the same sample are listed, as sequenced in a study of gamma-delta chains in newborns, infants, children. TCRdb reprocessed the reads through CATT. The sample includes around 4,500 delta-chain clones, around 5% of them seen just once. Source material: blood. The receptor source for this set is a child who was a newborn, infant or young child, either healthy, febrile or measles-vaccinated (not recorded which).

This clone ranks as medium-sized. This same CDR3 is encoded by further DNA sequences in the sample. This chain joins TRDV2 and TRDJ3, with TRDD3 matching over 10 bases. Trimming removed 0 bases from V and 0 bases from J; junction bases left unmatched: 1. Looked up from germline, CDR1 is GEAIGNYY and CDR2 is EKD. The CDR3 length is 18 residues. The CDR3: CACDTLGDSSWDTRQMFF. DNA of the CDR3: TGTGCCTGTGACACCCTGGGGGATAGCTCCTGGGACACCCGACAGATGTTTTTC.

By frequency in the sample, this clone is large. The V gene is TRDV2, the J gene TRDJ2; 11 bases are shared with TRDD3. The CDR3 contains 19 residues. Germline V gene data show CDR1 as GEAIGNYY and CDR2 as EKD. V lost 2 bases, J lost 0 bases, and 10 bases stayed unmatched. CDR3 sequence reads: CACDILGDTFSALTAQLFF. The DNA for the CDR3 is TGTGCCTGTGACATATTGGGGGATACGTTCTCAGCTTTGACAGCACAACTCTTCTTT.